This T cell receptor beta chain was sequenced in a study of T cell responses to AZD1222 COVID-19 vaccine. Study observations and caveats: Vaccine-associated CD4 TCRs ranged over spike, dominating at 160-218 and 743-854. At baseline, just 6 or 7 AZD1222 recipients tested seropositive. Spike-specific TCR repertoires showed rising breadth and depth after two AZD1222 doses.

For this clone: What it binds is unknown.

This CDR3 contains 14 residues. V was trimmed by 0 bases and J by 0 bases, leaving 5 bases between them. Germline V gives CDR1 MNHEY, CDR2 SVGAGI. The data were produced by immunoSEQ multiplex PCR, yet TCRdb's version contains in-frame clones alone and is incomplete. Of about 120,000 clones in the sample, around 87% were seen once. The TCR was taken from an adult in good health. The chain recombines TRBV6-5 with TRBJ1-1; no clear D gene. Sequencing used peripheral blood, obtained on day 0 of AZD1222 vaccination. The CDR3 nucleotides read TGTGCCAGCAGTTACTCAGACATGAACACTGAAGCTTTCTTT. Amino acid sequence: CASSYSDMNTEAFF.